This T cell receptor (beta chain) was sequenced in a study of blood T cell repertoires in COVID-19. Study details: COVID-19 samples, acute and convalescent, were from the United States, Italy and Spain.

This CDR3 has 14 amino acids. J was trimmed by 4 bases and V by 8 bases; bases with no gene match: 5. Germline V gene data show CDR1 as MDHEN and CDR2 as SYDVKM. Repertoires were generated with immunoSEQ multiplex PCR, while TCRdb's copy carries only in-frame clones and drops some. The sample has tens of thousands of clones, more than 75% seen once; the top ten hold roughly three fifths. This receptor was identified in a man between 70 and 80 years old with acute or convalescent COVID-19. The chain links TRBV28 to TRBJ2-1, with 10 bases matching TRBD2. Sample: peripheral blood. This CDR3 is CASALAGAYNEQFF. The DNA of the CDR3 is TGTGCCAGCGCGCTAGCGGGAGCTTACAATGAGCAGTTCTTC.